One sample yielded the 28 T cell receptor beta chains listed below, sequenced in a study of T-cell reconstitution after alpha-beta-depleted transplantation in children. Preparation of the TCRbeta library was carried out with unique molecular identifiers. Via MiXCR, TCRdb re-called the PCR reads, giving one row per CDR3 protein. This sample has 200,000 to 250,000 distinct CDR3 sequences, with about 11% found just once. This specimen was PBMCs, taken before TCRalphabeta/CD19-depleted stem cell transplant. These receptors were taken from a child in the first two years of life with acute myeloid leukemia, due to receive a stem cell transplant.

This clonotype was recorded at least ten times. The chain is built from TRBV7-3 and TRBJ2-1, with 7 bases that match TRBD2. The CDR3 covers 13 residues. The germline V gene encodes CDR1 SGHTA and CDR2 FQGTGA. Trimming cost V 8 bases and J 2 bases; bases outside gene matches: 3. The CDR3 sequence: CASSGRAYNEQFF. In DNA form, the CDR3 reads TGTGCCAGCTCGGGGAGGGCCTACAATGAGCAGTTCTTC.

The sample holds many counts of this clonotype. The rearrangement links TRBV5-6 to TRBJ1-1; TRBD1 matches at 12 bases. J lost 5 bases, V lost 0 bases, and 5 bases had no gene match. Per the germline V gene, CDR1 is SGHDT and CDR2 is YYEEEE. The CDR3 spans 16 residues. CDR3 sequence: CASSLAGTGGLTEAFF. DNA for the CDR3: TGTGCCAGCAGCTTGGCGGGGACAGGGGGCTTAACTGAAGCTTTCTTT.

This clonotype occurred many times. The rearrangement links TRBV9 to TRBJ2-2, with a weak D call TRBD2 (6 bases). Trimming cost V 1 base and J 4 bases, with 8 bases left between them. This CDR3 is built from 14 residues. The V gene's germline CDR1 is SGDLS and CDR2 YYNGEE. The CDR3 protein is CASSVPGATGELFF. In nucleotides, the CDR3 is TGTGCCAGCAGCGTACCGGGAGCCACCGGGGAGCTGTTTTTT.

This clonotype has ten or more counts. The V gene is TRBV2, the J gene TRBJ2-1, with a possible D match to TRBD1 (7 bases). Trimming pared 6 bases from V and 4 bases from J, leaving 13 bases between. Germline V gene lookup returns CDR1 SNHLY and CDR2 FYNNEI. This CDR3 region has 14 residues. The CDR3 spells CASRVSGGYNEQFF. In DNA, the CDR3 is TGTGCCAGCAGGGTGTCAGGGGGGTACAATGAGCAGTTCTTC.

Remarks on this clonotype: This may be a read error: a much more frequent sequence differs by one nucleotide. The chain is built from TRBV5-1 and TRBJ2-7; perhaps D is TRBD1 or TRBD2 (6 bases each). The CDR3 sequence is 16 residues long. Germline CDR1 reads SGHRS; CDR2 reads YFSETQ. The CDR3, as DNA: TGCGCCAGCAGCTTGGTAGGGGGGCGATCGTTCTACGAGCAGTCCTTC. Translating it yields CASSLVGGRSFYEQSF.

This clonotype was seen ten or more times. This rearrangement joins TRBV20-1 to TRBJ1-1; D is perhaps TRBD1 (5 bases). The V and J ends lost 6 bases and 0 bases respectively, with 17 bases between them. CDR1 and CDR2 from the germline V gene are DFQATT and SNEGSKA (reference sequence). The CDR3 sequence is 15 residues long. The CDR3, as DNA: TGCAGTGCGCCCTTGACAGCCTTCATGAACACTGAAGCTTTCTTT. The encoded protein is CSAPLTAFMNTEAFF.

The chain carries TRBV29-1 and TRBJ2-1; TRBD1 matches at 7 bases. The germline V gene encodes CDR1 SQVTM and CDR2 ANQGSEA. Losses at the gene ends were 5 bases for V and 7 bases for J; bases not matched to a gene: 8. The CDR3 is 13 residues long. In DNA, the CDR3 is TGCAGCGTTCTCGGGACAGTTCGGAATGAGCAGTTCTTC. Translated: CSVLGTVRNEQFF.

Many counts were recorded for this clonotype. J is TRBJ2-7 and V is TRBV20-1; 10 bases match TRBD2. From germline, CDR1 is DFQATT and CDR2 SNEGSKA (reference sequence). J was trimmed by 6 bases and V by 8 bases; bases with no gene match: 13. The CDR3 spans 14 residues. Written as DNA, the CDR3 is TGCAGTTACCGACTAGCGGGCCGGCTGGGCGAGCAGTACTTC. Protein product: CSYRLAGRLGEQYF.

This clonotype was seen a few times. The chain uses TRBV2 and TRBJ2-6, with unresolved D. This CDR3 spans 12 amino acids. Germline CDR1 SNHLY, CDR2 FYNNEI. V was shortened by 7 bases and J by 4 bases, with 5 bases between the two germline ends. The CDR3 DNA reads as TGTGCCAGCACATTGGGGGCCAACGTCCTGACTTTC. It translates to CASTLGANVLTF.

This clonotype was recorded at least ten times. The chain uses TRBV20-1 and TRBJ2-7; D is perhaps TRBD1 (6 bases). Deletions cut 6 bases from V and 5 bases from J, with 11 bases between. Germline V gives CDR1 DFQATT, CDR2 SNEGSKA (reference sequence). This CDR3 spans 11 amino acids. Here the CDR3 DNA reads TGCAGTGCGACATGGGGGCACGAGCAGTACTTC. This translates into CSATWGHEQYF.

The chain links TRBV20-1 to TRBJ2-3; the match to TRBD2 covers 7 bases. Germline assignment: CDR1 DFQATT and CDR2 SNEGSKA (reference sequence). V lost 7 bases, J lost 4 bases, and 8 bases stayed unmatched. The CDR3 extends over 13 amino acids. The CDR3 spells CSVFRRGADTQYF. The CDR3 coding sequence is TGCAGTGTTTTCCGTCGGGGGGCAGATACGCAGTATTTT.

The sample holds many counts of this clonotype. The genes are TRBV10-3 and TRBJ2-1; D gene unclear. Trimming removed 5 bases from V and 2 bases from J, with 13 bases in between. The CDR3 has 15 residues. Looked up from germline, CDR1 is ENHRY and CDR2 is SYGVKD. The CDR3 protein is CAISPYTGPYNEQFF. CDR3 sequence (DNA): TGTGCCATCAGTCCGTATACCGGCCCCTACAATGAGCAGTTCTTC.

For this clonotype: The conserved closing phenylalanine or tryptophan is absent in this CDR3, likely reflecting a read error. This chain links TRBV3-1 with TRBJ2-2; D tentatively reads TRBD1 or TRBD2 (6 bases each). The V and J ends lost 1 base and 6 bases respectively, with 18 bases between them. Germline V gives CDR1 LGHDT, CDR2 YNNKEL (reference sequence). The CDR3 totals 17 residues. The CDR3 bases are TGTGCCAGCAGCCAAGTTTCGGGGGCTTGGGGGGCCGGGGAGCTGTTTTTA. This gives the protein CASSQVSGAWGAGELFL.

The chain combines TRBV20-1 with TRBJ1-3, with TRBD1 matching over 7 bases. The CDR3 length is 12 residues. Trimming cost V 6 bases and J 3 bases; bases outside gene matches: 2. CDR1 and CDR2 from the germline V gene are DFQATT and SNEGSKA (reference sequence). The CDR3 loop is CSASGGGNTIYF. The CDR3 coding sequence is TGCAGTGCGTCAGGGGGTGGAAACACCATATATTTT.

This clonotype was recorded a few times. A much bigger clone sits one base away, suggesting this may be a read error. The rearrangement joins TRBV7-2 to TRBJ1-2; D is unresolved. The CDR3 runs 17 residues. Germline CDR1 reads SGHTA; CDR2 reads FQGNSA. The CDR3 coding sequence is TGTGCCAGCAGCTCGTCCGGACTTAGCCAATTAAACTATGGCTACCCCTTC. This translates into CASSSSGLSQLNYGYPF.

This clonotype was observed at least ten times. This rearrangement joins TRBV12-3 or TRBV12-4 to TRBJ2-2; 7 bases line up with TRBD1. The CDR3 is made up of 13 amino acids. The J segment lost 9 bases and the V segment lost 5 bases, leaving 6 bases of the junction unmatched. CDR3 residues: CASSPRQGRELFF. The DNA of the CDR3 is TGTGCCAGCAGTCCTCGACAGGGCCGGGAGCTGTTTTTT.

This clonotype came up many times. The genes are TRBV5-1 and TRBJ2-5; TRBD1 might be the D (6 bases). This CDR3 is 15 amino acids long. V gave up 4 bases and J gave up 3 bases, with 16 bases separating them. CDR1 and CDR2 from the germline V gene are SGHRS and YFSETQ. The CDR3 reads CASSTGTPRKETQYF. The CDR3 DNA is TGCGCCAGCAGCACCGGGACACCACGGAAAGAGACCCAGTACTTC. Based on the CDR3 plus reference TRBV5-1 and TRBJ2-5, the full variable domain is KAGVTQTPRYLIKTRGQQVTLSCSPISGHRSVSWYQQTPGQGLQFLFEYFSETQRNKGNFPGRFSGRQFSNSRSEMNVSTLELGDSALYLCASSTGTPRKETQYFGPGTRLLVL.

This clonotype showed up many times. The chain joins TRBV5-4 to TRBJ2-1; TRBD1 matches 9 bases. V trimming: 4 bases; J trimming: 4 bases; junction bases outside the gene matches: 6. The CDR3 has 15 residues. Germline CDR1 and CDR2: SGHNT and YYREEE (reference sequence). This chain's CDR3 is CASSTGTGLYNEQFF. DNA for the CDR3: TGTGCCAGCAGCACCGGGACAGGGTTATACAATGAGCAGTTCTTC.

This clonotype was seen only a few times. The CDR3 loop reads CASSLGRDRATYEQYF. The CDR3 nucleotides read TGCGCCAGCAGCTTGGGCCGGGACAGGGCGACCTACGAGCAGTACTTC. The chain is built from TRBV5-1 and TRBJ2-7, with 9 bases matching TRBD1. Trimming at V came to 0 bases and at J to 2 bases, leaving 6 bases not matched to a gene. In germline, CDR1 is SGHRS, CDR2 YFSETQ. This CDR3 spans 16 amino acids.

In its sample, this clonotype was seen many times. The chain has TRBV13 and TRBJ2-1, with D possibly TRBD1 on 5 matching bases. The germline gives CDR1 PRHDT, CDR2 FYEKMQ (reference sequence). Trimming cost V 5 bases and J 5 bases, with 10 bases left between them. The CDR3 is 13 residues long. The CDR3 region is CASSLRVNNEQFF. DNA for the CDR3: TGTGCCAGCAGCCTCAGGGTGAACAATGAGCAGTTCTTC.

There are many counts of this clonotype. The chain links TRBV27 to TRBJ2-6; no firm D call. This CDR3 is 17 amino acids long. V was pared by 5 bases and J by 0 bases, with 14 bases between. From germline, CDR1 is MNHEY and CDR2 SMNVEV (reference sequence). This CDR3 reads CASSRSGDNSGANVLTF. For the CDR3, the DNA is TGTGCCAGCAGTCGATCGGGTGACAACTCTGGGGCCAACGTCCTGACTTTC.

This clonotype was counted ten times or more. In nucleotides, the CDR3 is TGTGCCACCACCCCCGGGGGAGGTTCCTACAATGAGCAGTTCTTC. Protein product: CATTPGGGSYNEQFF. The rearrangement links TRBV24-1 to TRBJ2-1; D might be TRBD2 (6 bases). Trimming cost V 8 bases and J 1 base, with 14 bases left between them. The CDR3 consists of 15 residues. Germline assignment: CDR1 KGHDR and CDR2 SFDVKD.

This clonotype was detected many times. The V call is TRBV13, the J call TRBJ2-5; D is unclear. The CDR3 contains 13 residues. From germline, CDR1 is PRHDT and CDR2 FYEKMQ (reference sequence). The V end was cut by 2 bases, the J end by 4 bases, with 8 bases between. CDR3 sequence: CASSLRQRETQYF. The CDR3 nucleotides read TGTGCCAGCAGCTTACGCCAGCGAGAGACCCAGTACTTC.

This clonotype was picked up many times. J is TRBJ2-5 and V is TRBV7-8; 13 bases are a match to TRBD2. The ends lost 3 bases at V and 2 bases at J; junction bases unmatched: 6. This CDR3 has 17 residues. Germline V gene data show CDR1 as SGHVS and CDR2 as FQNEAQ. This CDR3 reads CASSFSWTSGGQETQYF. The DNA of the CDR3 is TGTGCCAGCAGCTTCAGCTGGACTAGCGGGGGACAAGAGACCCAGTACTTC.

This clonotype was seen repeatedly, ten times or more. This chain connects TRBV6-4 to TRBJ2-2; 7 bases map to TRBD2. The length of the CDR3 is 15 residues. V was clipped by 2 bases and J by 5 bases; unmatched bases: 5. The germline CDR1 and CDR2 sequences are MRHNA and SNTAGT. The CDR3 nucleotides read TGTGCCAGCAGTGACGATAGCGGGCCAACCGGGGAGCTGTTTTTT. Translated: CASSDDSGPTGELFF.

This clonotype was counted many times. The V gene is TRBV18, the J gene TRBJ2-7; 9 bases align to TRBD2. The V segment lost 3 bases and the J segment 3 bases; nucleotides outside the gene matches: 6. Germline V lookup: CDR1 KGHSH, CDR2 LQKENI. CDR3 size: 15 residues. The CDR3 nucleotides are TGTGCCAGCTCACCGGGGATTAGCGGGAGCTACGAGCAGTACTTC. Residues: CASSPGISGSYEQYF.

In this sample, this clonotype turned up many times. V is TRBV7-2 and J is TRBJ2-4, with a tentative D call TRBD2 (5 bases). Germline CDR1 is SGHTA and CDR2 is FQGNSA. This CDR3 has 15 amino acids. V lost 5 bases to trimming and J lost 3 bases, with 14 bases between them. The CDR3: CASSRTGSGKNIQYF. The CDR3 nucleotides are TGTGCCAGCAGCCGGACGGGGAGTGGCAAAAACATTCAGTACTTC.

This clonotype was detected many times. The V call is TRBV7-8, the J call TRBJ2-7; D might be TRBD1 (6 bases). Looked up from germline, CDR1 is SGHVS and CDR2 is FQNEAQ. The CDR3 runs to 16 residues. The V gene lost 7 bases and the J gene lost 3 bases, with 22 bases spanning the gap. CDR3 coding DNA: TGTGCCAGCACCCAGGGGCCCCGTCCTAGCAACTACGAGCAGTACTTC. Its protein product is CASTQGPRPSNYEQYF.